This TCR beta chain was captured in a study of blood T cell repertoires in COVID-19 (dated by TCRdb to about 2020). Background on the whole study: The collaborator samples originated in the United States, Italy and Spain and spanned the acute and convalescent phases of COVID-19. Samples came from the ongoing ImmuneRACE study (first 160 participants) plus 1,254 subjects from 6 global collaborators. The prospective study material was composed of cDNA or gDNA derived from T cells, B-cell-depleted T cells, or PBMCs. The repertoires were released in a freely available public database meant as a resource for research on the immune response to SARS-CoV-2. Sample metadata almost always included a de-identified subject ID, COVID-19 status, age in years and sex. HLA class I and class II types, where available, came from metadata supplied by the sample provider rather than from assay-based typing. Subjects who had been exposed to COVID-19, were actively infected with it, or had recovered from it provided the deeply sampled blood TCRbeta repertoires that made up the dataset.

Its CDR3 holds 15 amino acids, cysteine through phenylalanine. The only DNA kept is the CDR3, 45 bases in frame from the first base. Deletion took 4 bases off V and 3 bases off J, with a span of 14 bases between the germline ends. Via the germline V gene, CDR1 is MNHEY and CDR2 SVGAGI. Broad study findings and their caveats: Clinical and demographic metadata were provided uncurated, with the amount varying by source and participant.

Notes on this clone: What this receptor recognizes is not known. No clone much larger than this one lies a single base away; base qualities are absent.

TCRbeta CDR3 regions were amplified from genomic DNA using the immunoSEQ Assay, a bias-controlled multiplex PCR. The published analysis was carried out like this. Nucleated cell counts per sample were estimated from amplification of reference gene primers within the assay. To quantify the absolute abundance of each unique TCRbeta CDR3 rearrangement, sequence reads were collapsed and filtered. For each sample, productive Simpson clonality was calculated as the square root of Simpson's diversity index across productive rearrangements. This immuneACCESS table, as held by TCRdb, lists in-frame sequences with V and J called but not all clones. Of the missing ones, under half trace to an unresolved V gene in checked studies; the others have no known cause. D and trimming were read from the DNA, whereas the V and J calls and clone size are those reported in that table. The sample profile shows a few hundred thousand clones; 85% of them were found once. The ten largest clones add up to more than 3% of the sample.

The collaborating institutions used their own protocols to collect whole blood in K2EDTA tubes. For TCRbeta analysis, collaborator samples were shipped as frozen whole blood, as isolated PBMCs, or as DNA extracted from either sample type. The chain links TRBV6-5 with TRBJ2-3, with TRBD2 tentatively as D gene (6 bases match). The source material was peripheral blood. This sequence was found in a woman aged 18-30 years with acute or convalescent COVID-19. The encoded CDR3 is CASSFGGTGTDTQYF. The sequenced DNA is TGTGCCAGCAGTTTTGGCGGGACCGGAACAGATACGCAGTATTTT.